These 16 T cell receptor beta chains were sequenced from one sample in a study of blood T cell repertoires in COVID-19. Using immunoSEQ multiplex PCR, the repertoire was profiled, and TCRdb retains in-frame clones only, with some absent. Of 95,000 to 130,000 clones in the sample, around four fifths were seen once. The sequencing input was peripheral blood. Receptors originate from a man in his 70s with active or convalescent COVID-19.

This clone was picked up a small number of times. V is TRBV9 and J is TRBJ1-2, with 7 bases that match TRBD1. V was clipped by 8 bases and J by 5 bases; unmatched bases: 12. CDR3 length equals 14 residues. Germline assignment: CDR1 SGDLS and CDR2 YYNGEE. CDR3: CASTPTTGAYGYTF. CDR3 in DNA: TGTGCCAGTACACCGACAACAGGGGCTTATGGCTACACCTTC.

The V gene is TRBV11-3, the J gene TRBJ2-2, with D possibly being TRBD2 (6 bases). Trimming cost V 2 bases and J 2 bases, with 12 bases left between them. The CDR3 spans 16 residues. Per the germline V gene, CDR1 is SGHNT and CDR2 is YENEEA. The CDR3 coding sequence is TGTGCCAGCAGCTTACTATCGGGAGCTAACACCGGGGAGCTGTTTTTT. This encodes CASSLLSGANTGELFF. The full variable domain, completed using reference TRBV11-3 and TRBJ2-2, is EAGVVQSPRYKIIEKKQPVAFWCNPISGHNTLYWYLQNLGQGPELLIRYENEEAVDDSQLPKDRFSAERLKGVDSTLKIQPAELGDSAVYLCASSLLSGANTGELFFGEGSRLTVL.

The count of this clone is one. J is TRBJ2-3 and V is TRBV5-1, with TRBD2 matching 8 bases. CDR1 SGHRS and CDR2 YFSETQ come from the germline V gene. The CDR3 is 15 amino acids. V lost 1 base, J lost 5 bases, and 6 bases stayed unmatched. CDR3 DNA: TGCGCCAGCAGCTTGTATGAGCGGGAGTTAGATACGCAGTATTTT. This sequence encodes CASSLYERELDTQYF.

The chain links TRBV5-4 to TRBJ1-2; TRBD1 matches 8 bases. Germline-derived CDR1 and CDR2 are SGHNT and YYREEE (reference sequence). The CDR3 loop spans 13 amino acids. The V gene end was trimmed by 0 bases and the J gene end by 8 bases; junction bases not matched to a gene: 3. Written as DNA, the CDR3 is TGTGCCAGCAGCTTGGCAGGGGGCGGGGGCTACACCTTC. It specifies CASSLAGGGGYTF.

CDR3: CASSVGGVTYEQYF. CDR3 coding DNA: TGTGCCAGCAGCGTAGGGGGGGTTACCTACGAGCAGTACTTC. V gene TRBV9 combines with J gene TRBJ2-7; TRBD2 might be the D (6 bases). This CDR3 contains 14 residues. Trimming pared 0 bases from V and 2 bases from J, leaving 9 bases between. Germline lookup yields CDR1 SGDLS and CDR2 YYNGEE.

This chain uses TRBV7-3 with TRBJ2-1; D remains unclear. The CDR3 is made up of 13 amino acids. The germline V gene encodes CDR1 SGHTA and CDR2 FQGTGA. Trimming shortened V by 6 bases and J by 0 bases, and 6 bases separated the two germline ends. CDR3 in amino acids: CASSPGSYNEQFF. CDR3 nucleotide sequence: TGTGCCAGCAGTCCGGGCTCCTACAATGAGCAGTTCTTC.

This clone was observed a few times. The rearrangement uses TRBV5-1 and TRBJ1-5; D may be TRBD1 (6 bases). V gave up 3 bases and J gave up 3 bases, with 7 bases separating them. Germline V gene data show CDR1 as SGHRS and CDR2 as YFSETQ. The CDR3 spans 13 residues. CDR3 sequence reads: CASSWDTNQPQHF. Here the CDR3 DNA reads TGCGCCAGCAGCTGGGACACCAATCAGCCCCAGCATTTT.

V usage is TRBV5-6 and J usage is TRBJ1-2; TRBD1 aligns across 8 bases. The ends lost 0 bases at V and 7 bases at J; junction bases unmatched: 5. The CDR3 is made up of 14 amino acids. Germline V gene sequence: CDR1 SGHDT, CDR2 YYEEEE. The CDR3 DNA reads as TGTGCCAGCAGCTTGGGCAGGGGGCGCGCTGGCTACACCTTC. Translating it yields CASSLGRGRAGYTF.

The rearrangement uses TRBV19 and TRBJ1-5; 8 nucleotides agree with TRBD1. Per germline, CDR1 LNHDA and CDR2 SQIVND (reference sequence). V trimming: 3 bases; J trimming: 6 bases; junction bases outside the gene matches: 4. The CDR3 runs 14 residues. CDR3 sequence: CASSIRQGTQPQHF. CDR3 sequence (DNA): TGTGCCAGTAGTATCAGACAGGGGACTCAGCCCCAGCATTTT.

V is TRBV5-6 and J is TRBJ2-7; 9 bases fit TRBD1. After removal of 0 bases from V and 2 bases from J, the junction contained 6 bases not matched to a gene. The germline V gene encodes CDR1 SGHDT and CDR2 YYEEEE. This CDR3 has 16 amino acids. The CDR3 DNA follows: TGTGCCAGCAGCTTGGGGGGACAGGGCTGGACCTACGAGCAGTACTTC. As protein: CASSLGGQGWTYEQYF.

The V gene is TRBV19, the J gene TRBJ1-4; the match to TRBD1 covers 8 bases. The J segment lost 7 bases and the V segment lost 5 bases, leaving 6 bases of the junction unmatched. Per the germline V gene, CDR1 is LNHDA and CDR2 is SQIVND (reference sequence). The CDR3 sequence is 14 residues long. Written as DNA, the CDR3 is TGTGCCAGTAGTTCTGACAGGGGAGGTGAAAAACTGTTTTTT. Its protein is CASSSDRGGEKLFF. Complete variable domain (other parts from reference TRBV19 and TRBJ1-4): DGGITQSPKYLFRKEGQNVTLSCEQNLNHDAMYWYRQDPGQGLRLIYYSQIVNDFQKGDIAEGYSVSREKKESFPLTVTSAQKNPTAFYLCASSSDRGGEKLFFGSGTQLSVL.

This chain uses TRBV6-5 with TRBJ2-7; 9 bases are shared with TRBD2. V lost 6 bases, J lost 8 bases, and 11 bases stayed unmatched. This CDR3 spans 14 amino acids. Germline CDR1 MNHEY, CDR2 SVGAGI. The CDR3 sequence: CASRFPAGGPKQYF. The CDR3 coding sequence is TGTGCCAGCAGATTCCCAGCGGGGGGCCCGAAGCAGTACTTC.

This rearrangement joins TRBV10-3 to TRBJ1-3, with D tentatively TRBD1 (5 bases). V gave up 4 bases and J gave up 3 bases, with 13 bases separating them. The CDR3 runs to 15 residues. Germline V gene sequence: CDR1 ENHRY, CDR2 SYGVKD. CDR3 amino acids: CAISGRGPSGNTIYF. The DNA for the CDR3 is TGTGCCATCAGTGGTAGGGGCCCCAGTGGAAACACCATATATTTT.

CDR3 in DNA: TGCAGCGTTGAGGAGGGGCAGGGAGACTTTTATGGCTACACCTTC. Its translation: CSVEEGQGDFYGYTF. V usage is TRBV29-1 and J usage is TRBJ1-2, with D tentatively TRBD1 (5 bases). This CDR3 is 15 amino acids long. V was shortened by 3 bases and J by 5 bases, with 19 bases between the two germline ends. CDR1 SQVTM and CDR2 ANQGSEA come from the germline V gene.

The chain joins TRBV10-3 to TRBJ1-2; 7 bases match TRBD1. With 6 bases clipped from V and 4 bases from J, the junction kept 11 bases outside the gene matches. Germline assignment: CDR1 ENHRY and CDR2 SYGVKD. CDR3 size: 15 residues. The CDR3 DNA reads TGTGCCATCAGCGGACAGGACTCCCGCGTCTATGGCTACACCTTC. Translating gives CAISGQDSRVYGYTF.

The chain couples TRBV6-5 to TRBJ1-1; D not certain. V shed 7 bases and J shed 1 base, with 13 bases lying between them. CDR3 length: 14 residues. Germline lookup yields CDR1 MNHEY and CDR2 SVGAGI. This chain's CDR3 is CASISRSRNTEAFF. The CDR3 bases are TGTGCCAGCATATCGCGGAGTCGGAACACTGAAGCTTTCTTT.